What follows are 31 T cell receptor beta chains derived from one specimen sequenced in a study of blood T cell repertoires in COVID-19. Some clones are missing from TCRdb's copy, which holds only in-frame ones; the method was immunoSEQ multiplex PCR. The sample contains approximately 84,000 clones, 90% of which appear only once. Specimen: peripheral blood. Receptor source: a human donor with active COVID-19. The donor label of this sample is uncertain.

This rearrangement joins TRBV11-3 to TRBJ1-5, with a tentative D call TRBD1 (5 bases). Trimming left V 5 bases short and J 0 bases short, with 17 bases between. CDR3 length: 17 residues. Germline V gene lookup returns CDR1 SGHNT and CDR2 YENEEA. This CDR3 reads CASSRLGGPYSNQPQHF. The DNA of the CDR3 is TGTGCCAGCAGCCGCCTGGGGGGACCGTATAGCAATCAGCCCCAGCATTTT. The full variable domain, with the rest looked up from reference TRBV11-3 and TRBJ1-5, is EAGVVQSPRYKIIEKKQPVAFWCNPISGHNTLYWYLQNLGQGPELLIRYENEEAVDDSQLPKDRFSAERLKGVDSTLKIQPAELGDSAVYLCASSRLGGPYSNQPQHFGDGTRLSIL.

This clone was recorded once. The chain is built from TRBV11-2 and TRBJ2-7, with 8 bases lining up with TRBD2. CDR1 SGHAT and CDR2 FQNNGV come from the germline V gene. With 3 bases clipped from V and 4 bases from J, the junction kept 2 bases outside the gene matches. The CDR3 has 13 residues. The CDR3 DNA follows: TGTGCCAGCAGCTTGGGACTAGTATACGAGCAGTACTTC. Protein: CASSLGLVYEQYF.

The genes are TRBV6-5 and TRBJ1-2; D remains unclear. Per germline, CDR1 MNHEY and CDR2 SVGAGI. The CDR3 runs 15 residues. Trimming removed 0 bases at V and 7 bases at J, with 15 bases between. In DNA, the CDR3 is TGTGCCAGCAGTTACTCCACCCTGGAGGGAAGTGGCTACACCTTC. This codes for CASSYSTLEGSGYTF.

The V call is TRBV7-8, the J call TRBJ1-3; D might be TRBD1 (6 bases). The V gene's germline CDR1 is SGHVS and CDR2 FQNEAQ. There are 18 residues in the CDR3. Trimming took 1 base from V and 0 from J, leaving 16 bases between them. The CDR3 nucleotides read TGTGCCAGCAGCTTAGTCGTCGCAGGGGTCTCCTCTGGAAACACCATATATTTT. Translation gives CASSLVVAGVSSGNTIYF.

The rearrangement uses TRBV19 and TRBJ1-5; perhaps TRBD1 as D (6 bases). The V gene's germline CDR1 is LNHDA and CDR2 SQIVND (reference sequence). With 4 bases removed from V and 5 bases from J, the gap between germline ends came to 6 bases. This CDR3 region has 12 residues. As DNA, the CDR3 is TGTGCCAGTAGTACAGGGGATCAGCCCCAGCATTTT. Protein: CASSTGDQPQHF.

CDR3 nucleotides: TGTGCCAGCAGTTACTCGGACAGCTCTAATCAGCCCCAGCATTTT. Its translation is CASSYSDSSNQPQHF. The chain employs TRBV6-5 and TRBJ1-5, with D maybe TRBD1 (6 bases). The CDR3 is 15 amino acids. Germline V lookup: CDR1 MNHEY, CDR2 SVGAGI. V lost 0 bases, J lost 4 bases, and 10 bases lay in between.

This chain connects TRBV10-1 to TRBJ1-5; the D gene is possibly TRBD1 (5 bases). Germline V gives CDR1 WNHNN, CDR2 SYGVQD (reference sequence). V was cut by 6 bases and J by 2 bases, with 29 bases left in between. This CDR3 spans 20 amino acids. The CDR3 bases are TGCGCCAGCAGCAAAACAACGGGACTGTGGGTTTATAGGCGCAATCAGCCCCAGCATTTT. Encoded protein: CASSKTTGLWVYRRNQPQHF.

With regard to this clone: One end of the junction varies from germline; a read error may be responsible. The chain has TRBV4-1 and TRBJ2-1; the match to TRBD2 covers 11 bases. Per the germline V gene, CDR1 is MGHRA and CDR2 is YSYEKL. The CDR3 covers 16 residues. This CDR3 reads CTSSHLGTSGYNEQFF. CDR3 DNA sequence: TGCACCAGCAGCCATCTCGGGACTAGCGGATACAATGAGCAGTTCTTC.

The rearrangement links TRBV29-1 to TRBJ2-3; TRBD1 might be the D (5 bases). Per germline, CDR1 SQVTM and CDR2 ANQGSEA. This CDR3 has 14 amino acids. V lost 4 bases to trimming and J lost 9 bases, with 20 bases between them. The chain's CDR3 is CSVGPRVGSSTQYF. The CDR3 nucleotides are TGCAGCGTTGGTCCCAGGGTGGGGTCGAGCACGCAGTATTTT.

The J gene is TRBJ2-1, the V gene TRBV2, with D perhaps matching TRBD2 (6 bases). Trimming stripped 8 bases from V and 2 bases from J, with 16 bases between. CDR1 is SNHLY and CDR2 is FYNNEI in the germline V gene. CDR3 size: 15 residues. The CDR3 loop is CASGGGAGTYNEQFF. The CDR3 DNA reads TGTGCCAGCGGCGGCGGGGCAGGGACCTACAATGAGCAGTTCTTC.

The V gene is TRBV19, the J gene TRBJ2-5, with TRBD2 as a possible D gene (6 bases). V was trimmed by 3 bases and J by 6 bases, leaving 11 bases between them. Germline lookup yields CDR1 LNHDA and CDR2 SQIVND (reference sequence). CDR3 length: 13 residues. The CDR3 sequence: CASSIGGAKTQYF. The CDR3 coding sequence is TGTGCCAGTAGTATTGGAGGGGCGAAGACCCAGTACTTC.

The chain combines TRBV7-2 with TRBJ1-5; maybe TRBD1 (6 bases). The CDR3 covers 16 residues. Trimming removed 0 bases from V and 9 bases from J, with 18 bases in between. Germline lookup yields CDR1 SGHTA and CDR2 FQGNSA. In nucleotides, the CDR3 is TGTGCCAGCAGCTTAGCTCCTATGGGGGCCCCTAGGCCCCAGCATTTT. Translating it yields CASSLAPMGAPRPQHF.

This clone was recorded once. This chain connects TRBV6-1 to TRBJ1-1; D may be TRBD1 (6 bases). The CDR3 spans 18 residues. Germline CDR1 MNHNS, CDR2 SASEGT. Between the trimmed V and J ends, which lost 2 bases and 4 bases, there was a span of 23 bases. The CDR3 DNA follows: TGTGCCAGCAGTGAAAGGGTCCGGGGGGCCGCGATTGCCACTGAAGCTTTCTTT. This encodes CASSERVRGAAIATEAFF.

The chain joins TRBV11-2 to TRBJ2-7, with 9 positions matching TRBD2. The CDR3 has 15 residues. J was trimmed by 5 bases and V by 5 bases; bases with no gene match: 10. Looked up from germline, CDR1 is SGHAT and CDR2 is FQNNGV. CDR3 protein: CASSAQGGGVDEQYF. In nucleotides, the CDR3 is TGTGCCAGCAGCGCCCAGGGCGGGGGGGTGGACGAGCAGTACTTC.

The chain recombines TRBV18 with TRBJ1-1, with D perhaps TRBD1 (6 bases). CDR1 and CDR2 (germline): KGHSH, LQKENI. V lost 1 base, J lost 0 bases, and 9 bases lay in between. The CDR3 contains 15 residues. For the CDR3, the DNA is TGTGCCAGCTCACCACTGGACAGCCTGAACACTGAAGCTTTCTTT. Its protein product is CASSPLDSLNTEAFF.

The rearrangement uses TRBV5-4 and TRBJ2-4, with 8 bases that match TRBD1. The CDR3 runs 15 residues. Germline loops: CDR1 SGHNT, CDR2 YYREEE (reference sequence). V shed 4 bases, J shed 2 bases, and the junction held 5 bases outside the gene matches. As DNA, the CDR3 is TGTGCCAGCAGCGTACAGGGGGGAACCAAAAACATTCAGTACTTC. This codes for CASSVQGGTKNIQYF. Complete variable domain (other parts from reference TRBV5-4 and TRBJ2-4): ETGVTQSPTHLIKTRGQQVTLRCSSQSGHNTVSWYQQALGQGPQFIFQYYREEENGRGNFPPRFSGLQFPNYSSELNVNALELDDSALYLCASSVQGGTKNIQYFGAGTRLSVL.

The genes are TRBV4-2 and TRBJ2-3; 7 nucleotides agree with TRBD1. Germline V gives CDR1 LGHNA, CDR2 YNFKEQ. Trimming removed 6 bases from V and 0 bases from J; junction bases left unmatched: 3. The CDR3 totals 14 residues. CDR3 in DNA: TGTGCCAGCAGGCCAGGGGGTAGCACAGATACGCAGTATTTT. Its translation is CASRPGGSTDTQYF.

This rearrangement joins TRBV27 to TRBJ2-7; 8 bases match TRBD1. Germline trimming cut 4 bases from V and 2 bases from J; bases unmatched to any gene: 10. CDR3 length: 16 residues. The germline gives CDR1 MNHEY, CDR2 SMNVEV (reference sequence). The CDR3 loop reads CASSYLGQGWAYEQYF. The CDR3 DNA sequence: TGTGCCAGCAGTTACCTAGGACAGGGATGGGCCTACGAGCAGTACTTC.

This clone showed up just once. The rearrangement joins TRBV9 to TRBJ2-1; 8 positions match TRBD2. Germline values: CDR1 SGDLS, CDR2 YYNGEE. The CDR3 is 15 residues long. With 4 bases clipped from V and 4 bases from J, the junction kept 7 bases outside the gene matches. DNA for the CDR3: TGTGCCAGCAGCATCGGGGGGGCCGGGTACAATGAGCAGTTCTTC. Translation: CASSIGGAGYNEQFF. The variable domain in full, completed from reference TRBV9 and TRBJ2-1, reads DSGVTQTPKHLITATGQRVTLRCSPRSGDLSVYWYQQSLDQGLQFLIQYYNGEERAKGNILERFSAQQFPDLHSELNLSSLELGDSALYFCASSIGGAGYNEQFFGPGTRLTVL.

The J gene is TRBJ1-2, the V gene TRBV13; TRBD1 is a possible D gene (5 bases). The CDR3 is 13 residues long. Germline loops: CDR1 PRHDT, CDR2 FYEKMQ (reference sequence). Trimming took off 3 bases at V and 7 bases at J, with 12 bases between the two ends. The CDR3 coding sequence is TGTGCCAGCAGCTTCACAGGACCGGGTGGCTACACCTTC. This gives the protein CASSFTGPGGYTF.

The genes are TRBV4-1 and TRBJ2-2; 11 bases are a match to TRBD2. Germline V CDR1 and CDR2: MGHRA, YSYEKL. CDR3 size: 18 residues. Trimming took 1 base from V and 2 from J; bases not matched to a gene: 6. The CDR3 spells CASSQAPSGGTNTGELFF. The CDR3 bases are TGCGCCAGCAGCCAAGCCCCTAGCGGGGGGACCAACACCGGGGAGCTGTTTTTT.

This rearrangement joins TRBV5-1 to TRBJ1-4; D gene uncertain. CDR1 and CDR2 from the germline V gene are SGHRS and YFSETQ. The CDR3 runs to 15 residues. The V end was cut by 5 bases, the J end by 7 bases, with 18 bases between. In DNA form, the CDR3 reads TGCGCCAGCAGTATCGAGGGCACCCGTGGTGAAAAACTGTTTTTT. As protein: CASSIEGTRGEKLFF. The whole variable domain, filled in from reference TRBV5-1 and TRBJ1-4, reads KAGVTQTPRYLIKTRGQQVTLSCSPISGHRSVSWYQQTPGQGLQFLFEYFSETQRNKGNFPGRFSGRQFSNSRSEMNVSTLELGDSALYLCASSIEGTRGEKLFFGSGTQLSVL.

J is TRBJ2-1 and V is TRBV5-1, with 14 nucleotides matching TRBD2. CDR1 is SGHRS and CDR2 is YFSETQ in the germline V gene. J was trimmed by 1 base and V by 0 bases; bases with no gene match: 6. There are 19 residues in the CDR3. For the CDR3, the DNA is TGCGCCAGCAGCTTGGCGACTAGCGGGGGGGCGCGATCCTACAATGAGCAGTTCTTC. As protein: CASSLATSGGARSYNEQFF.

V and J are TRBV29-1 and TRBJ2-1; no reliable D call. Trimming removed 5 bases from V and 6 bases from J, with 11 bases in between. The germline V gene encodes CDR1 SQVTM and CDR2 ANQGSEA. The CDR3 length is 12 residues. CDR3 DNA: TGCAGCGTTCGAAAACTACTCAATGAGCAGTTCTTC. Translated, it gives CSVRKLLNEQFF.

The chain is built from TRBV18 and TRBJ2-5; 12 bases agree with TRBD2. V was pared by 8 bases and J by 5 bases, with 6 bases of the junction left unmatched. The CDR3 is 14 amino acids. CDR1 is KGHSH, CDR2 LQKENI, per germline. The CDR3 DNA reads TGTGCCAGCACAGGACTAGCGGGACCCGAGACCCAGTACTTC. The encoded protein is CASTGLAGPETQYF.

CDR3 DNA: TGCGCCAGCAGCCAAGAGATAACGGGACTAGCGGGGGGGCACACCTACGAGCAGTACTTC. Its translation: CASSQEITGLAGGHTYEQYF. The chain employs TRBV4-3 and TRBJ2-7; 16 nucleotides agree with TRBD2. The CDR3 is made up of 20 amino acids. CDR1 LGHNA and CDR2 YSLEER come from the germline V gene. The V and J ends lost 0 bases and 2 bases, in that order; junction bases with no gene match: 10.

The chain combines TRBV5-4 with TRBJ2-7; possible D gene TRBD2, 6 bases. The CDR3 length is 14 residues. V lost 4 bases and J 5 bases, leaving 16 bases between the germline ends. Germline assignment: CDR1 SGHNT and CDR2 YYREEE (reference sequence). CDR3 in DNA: TGTGCCAGCAGCAGTGGGACTGCCGCTGACGAGCAGTACTTC. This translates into CASSSGTAADEQYF.

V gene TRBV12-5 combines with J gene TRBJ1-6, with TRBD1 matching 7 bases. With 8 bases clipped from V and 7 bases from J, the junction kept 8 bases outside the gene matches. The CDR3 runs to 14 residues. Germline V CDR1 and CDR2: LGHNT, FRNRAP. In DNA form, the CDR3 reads TGTGCTAGTAGCCGGCAGGGGGGCAATTCACCCCTCCACTTT. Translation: CASSRQGGNSPLHF.

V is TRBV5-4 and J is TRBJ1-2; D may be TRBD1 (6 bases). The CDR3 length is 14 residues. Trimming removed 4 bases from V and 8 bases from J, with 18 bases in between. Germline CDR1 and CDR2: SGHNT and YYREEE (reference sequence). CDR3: CASSAPGHLEGYTF. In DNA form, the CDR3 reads TGTGCCAGCAGCGCCCCGGGACATTTAGAAGGCTACACCTTC.

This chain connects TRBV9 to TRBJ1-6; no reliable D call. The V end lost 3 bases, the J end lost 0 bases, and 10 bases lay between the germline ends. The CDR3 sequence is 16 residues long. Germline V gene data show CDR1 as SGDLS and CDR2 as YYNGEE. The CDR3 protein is CASSETTGSYNSPLHF. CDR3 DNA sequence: TGTGCCAGCAGCGAGACTACGGGCTCCTATAATTCACCCCTCCACTTT.

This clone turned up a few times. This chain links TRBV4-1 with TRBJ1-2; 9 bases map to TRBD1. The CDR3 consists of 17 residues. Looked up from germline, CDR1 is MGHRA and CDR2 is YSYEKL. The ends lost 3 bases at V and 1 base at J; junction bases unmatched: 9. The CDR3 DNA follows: TGCGCCAGCAGCCACGACCCACAGGGGGCGAATAACTATGGCTACACCTTC. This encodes CASSHDPQGANNYGYTF.